The 27 T cell receptor beta chains in this list originate from one sample, sequenced in a study of CD8+ T cells in alopecia areata. Isolated RNA was reverse transcribed into cDNA used as the sequencing template. Clones were sequenced by immunoSEQ multiplex PCR, and TCRdb holds only the in-frame ones, with some missing. The sample has 100,000 to 150,000 clones; less than 80% are singletons. Sample: CD4+ T cells sorted from blood. These receptors were taken from a human donor in good health.

This clone was counted a single time. The CDR3 is CASSYRDWRGYTF. CDR3 nucleotide sequence: TGTGCCAGCAGCTATCGGGACTGGCGGGGCTACACCTTC. The V and J genes are TRBV7-9 and TRBJ1-2; tentative D call: TRBD1 (5 bases). V was clipped by 4 bases and J by 8 bases, with 14 bases between them. CDR3 length equals 13 residues. Germline V lookup: CDR1 SEHNR, CDR2 FQNEAQ (reference sequence). Full variable domain (remainder filled in from reference TRBV7-9 and TRBJ1-2): DTGVSQNPRHKITKRGQNVTFRCDPISEHNRLYWYRQTLGQGPEFLTYFQNEAQLEKSRLLSDRFSAERPKGSFSTLEIQRTEQGDSAMYLCASSYRDWRGYTFGSGTRLTVV.

The chain links TRBV7-9 to TRBJ2-2, with D perhaps TRBD1 (5 bases). Per the germline V gene, CDR1 is SEHNR and CDR2 is FQNEAQ (reference sequence). Deletions cut 8 bases from V and 0 bases from J, with 13 bases between. The CDR3 is 15 amino acids. Here the CDR3 reads CASGRQFANTGELFF. Here the CDR3 DNA reads TGTGCCAGCGGTAGACAGTTCGCGAACACCGGGGAGCTGTTTTTT.

V is TRBV15 and J is TRBJ2-1, with 11 bases fitting TRBD2. After removal of 0 bases from V and 10 bases from J, the junction contained 14 bases not matched to a gene. Germline V gene data show CDR1 as LNHNV and CDR2 as YYDKDF (reference sequence). This CDR3 is 18 amino acids long. CDR3 bases: TGTGCCACCAGCAGAGATTCGGTCGCTACTCTAGCGGGAGGCGAGCAGTTCTTC. It translates to CATSRDSVATLAGGEQFF. Full variable domain (remainder filled in from reference TRBV15 and TRBJ2-1): DAMVIQNPRYQVTQFGKPVTLSCSQTLNHNVMYWYQQKSSQAPKLLFHYYDKDFNNEADTPDNFQSRRPNTSFCFLDIRSPGLGDTAMYLCATSRDSVATLAGGEQFFGPGTRLTVL.

A few counts support this clone. The DNA for the CDR3 is TGTGCCTGGAGTCATGGACAGGGGGCTAACGAGCAGTACTTC. Protein sequence: CAWSHGQGANEQYF. V is TRBV30 and J is TRBJ2-7, with 11 bases lining up with TRBD1. With 2 bases clipped from V and 5 bases from J, the junction kept 5 bases outside the gene matches. The V gene's germline CDR1 is GTSNPN and CDR2 SVGIG (reference sequence). The CDR3 length is 14 residues.

This clone was picked up a small number of times. The chain is built from TRBV7-2 and TRBJ2-7; D is undetermined. Trimming left V 7 bases short and J 0 bases short, with 16 bases between. Germline-derived CDR1 and CDR2 are SGHTA and FQGNSA. The CDR3 spans 15 residues. The CDR3 DNA follows: TGTGCCAGCACCTTTTGGGCAGGTAGCTCCTACGAGCAGTACTTC. Translated: CASTFWAGSSYEQYF.

The chain links TRBV29-1 to TRBJ1-2; 7 nucleotides align to TRBD1. The CDR3 has 12 amino acids. V trimming: 6 bases; J trimming: 4 bases; junction bases outside the gene matches: 5. The germline V gene encodes CDR1 SQVTM and CDR2 ANQGSEA. DNA of the CDR3: TGCAGCGTCGGGACAGTCACCTATGGCTACACCTTC. Translation gives CSVGTVTYGYTF.

This rearrangement joins TRBV23-1 to TRBJ2-4, with D unresolved. TRBV23-1 is flagged as an ORF with uncertain function. The CDR3 runs 17 residues. The V end was cut by 0 bases, the J end by 0 bases, with 12 bases between. CDR3 DNA: TGCGCCAGCAGTCAATCTCCGGTCACTCTAGCCAAAAACATTCAGTACTTC. This codes for CASSQSPVTLAKNIQYF.

This clone came up a few times. The chain carries TRBV18 and TRBJ2-5; TRBD1 or TRBD2 may be the D gene (5 bases each). Germline CDR1 reads KGHSH; CDR2 reads LQKENI. The CDR3 is 17 amino acids. The germline V and J ends were trimmed by 3 bases and 1 base, with 18 bases remaining between them. The CDR3 protein is CASSPPGTLGSQETQYF. The CDR3 nucleotides read TGTGCCAGCTCACCTCCAGGGACCCTCGGCTCCCAAGAGACCCAGTACTTC.

The gene calls are TRBV7-9 and TRBJ2-7; D gene ambiguous. The CDR3 has 11 amino acids. Germline CDR1 SEHNR, CDR2 FQNEAQ (reference sequence). Trimming left V 5 bases short and J 8 bases short, with 10 bases between. CDR3 amino acids: CASSTLAQQYF. DNA for the CDR3: TGTGCCAGCAGCACCCTTGCGCAGCAGTACTTC. Variable domain in full (rest from reference TRBV7-9 and TRBJ2-7): DTGVSQNPRHKITKRGQNVTFRCDPISEHNRLYWYRQTLGQGPEFLTYFQNEAQLEKSRLLSDRFSAERPKGSFSTLEIQRTEQGDSAMYLCASSTLAQQYFGPGTRLTVT.

The rearrangement joins TRBV7-7 to TRBJ2-5; D may be TRBD1 or TRBD2 (5 bases each). V was clipped by 2 bases and J by 5 bases, with 12 bases between them. The CDR3 runs 14 residues. The germline gives CDR1 SSHAT, CDR2 FNYEAQ (reference sequence). As DNA, the CDR3 is TGTGCCAGCAGCTTATTCGGGGCCGGGGAGACCCAGTACTTC. Translation gives CASSLFGAGETQYF. The full variable domain, in which reference TRBV7-7 and TRBJ2-5 provide the parts outside the CDR3, is GAGVSQSPRYKVTKRGQDVTLRCDPISSHATLYWYQQALGQGPEFLTYFNYEAQPDKSGLPSDRFSAERPEGSISTLTIQRTEQRDSAMYRCASSLFGAGETQYFGPGTRLLVL.

The rearrangement joins TRBV5-1 to TRBJ2-5, with D maybe TRBD2 (6 bases). The CDR3 extends over 13 amino acids. The germline V gene encodes CDR1 SGHRS and CDR2 YFSETQ. The V end lost 4 bases, the J end lost 5 bases, and 12 bases lay between the germline ends. The DNA of the CDR3 is TGCGCCAGCAGCCTTAATCGGGGGGAGACCCAGTACTTC. It translates to CASSLNRGETQYF.

There are a few counts of this clone. The CDR3 nucleotides read TGCAGCGTTGACTCAGCCGGGGACAATGAGCAGTTCTTC. It encodes CSVDSAGDNEQFF. V gene TRBV29-1 combines with J gene TRBJ2-1; maybe TRBD2 (5 bases). The CDR3 totals 13 residues. The germline gives CDR1 SQVTM, CDR2 ANQGSEA. The V end was cut by 3 bases, the J end by 5 bases, with 11 bases between.

The rearrangement links TRBV27 to TRBJ1-1; 10 bases are a match to TRBD1. CDR1 MNHEY and CDR2 SMNVEV come from the germline V gene (reference sequence). J was trimmed by 4 bases and V by 4 bases; bases with no gene match: 3. The CDR3 has 14 amino acids. The CDR3: CASSSWTGGTEAFF. CDR3 DNA: TGTGCCAGCAGTTCATGGACAGGGGGCACTGAAGCTTTCTTT.

This chain joins TRBV7-2 and TRBJ2-7, with 11 bases fitting TRBD2. CDR3 length equals 16 residues. The V gene end was trimmed by 5 bases and the J gene end by 0 bases; junction bases not matched to a gene: 6. Germline V gene lookup returns CDR1 SGHTA and CDR2 FQGNSA. CDR3 loop: CASSLVAGGLSYEQYF. In DNA form, the CDR3 reads TGTGCCAGCAGCCTAGTAGCGGGGGGGCTCTCCTACGAGCAGTACTTC.

The V gene is TRBV4-1, the J gene TRBJ2-1; perhaps TRBD1 as D (6 bases). CDR1 is MGHRA, CDR2 YSYEKL, per germline. V lost 4 bases, J lost 0 bases, and 7 bases lay in between. The CDR3 is 14 amino acids. CDR3 nucleotide sequence: TGCGCCAGCAGCCGGACAGTCTCCTACAATGAGCAGTTCTTC. As protein: CASSRTVSYNEQFF.

To note about this clone: The junction departs from germline at one end; a sequencing error may be responsible. The rearrangement uses TRBV7-2 and TRBJ2-3; TRBD2 matches at 13 bases. CDR1 SGHTA and CDR2 FQGNSA come from the germline V gene. The CDR3 totals 14 residues. CDR3 DNA: TGTGCCAGCAGCTCTCCGGGACTAGCGGGAAAACGGGGTTTT. Amino acid sequence: CASSSPGLAGKRGF.

V usage is TRBV30 and J usage is TRBJ2-7; unclear D gene. Trimming left V 4 bases short and J 0 bases short, with 10 bases between. The CDR3 contains 13 residues. The germline V gene encodes CDR1 GTSNPN and CDR2 SVGIG (reference sequence). The chain's CDR3 is CAWTPSLSYEQYF. CDR3 bases: TGTGCCTGGACCCCGAGCCTCTCCTACGAGCAGTACTTC.

The rearrangement joins TRBV10-3 to TRBJ2-5; tentatively, D is TRBD1 (6 bases). CDR1 is ENHRY, CDR2 SYGVKD, per germline. This CDR3 is built from 11 residues. V was clipped by 10 bases and J by 3 bases, with 9 bases between them. The CDR3 DNA is TGTGCCACAGCAGGGGAAGAGACCCAGTACTTC. It is translated as CATAGEETQYF.

V is TRBV2 and J is TRBJ2-5, with D perhaps matching TRBD2 (6 bases). Between the trimmed V and J ends, which lost 4 bases and 5 bases, there was a span of 11 bases. Germline V gene lookup returns CDR1 SNHLY and CDR2 FYNNEI. The CDR3 contains 13 residues. The CDR3 loop reads CASSAGLRETQYF. The CDR3 DNA reads TGTGCCAGCAGTGCGGGACTCCGGGAGACCCAGTACTTC.

This sequence joins TRBV6-4 and TRBJ2-1; no firm D call. This CDR3 is built from 13 residues. V was shortened by 4 bases and J by 0 bases, with 4 bases between the two germline ends. Germline-derived CDR1 and CDR2 are MRHNA and SNTAGT. DNA for the CDR3: TGTGCCAGCAGTGTCGCCTCCTACAATGAGCAGTTCTTC. Protein: CASSVASYNEQFF.

This clone appeared a single time. Compared with germline, one end of the junction differs, possibly owing to a read error. The J gene is TRBJ2-5, the V gene TRBV30, with 16 nucleotides matching TRBD2. This CDR3 region has 18 residues. In germline, CDR1 is GTSNPN, CDR2 SVGIG (reference sequence). The chain's CDR3 is CARSRPGLAGGPGETQYF. CDR3 nucleotides: TGTGCCCGGAGTCGTCCGGGACTAGCGGGGGGGCCGGGAGAGACCCAGTACTTC.

The rearrangement joins TRBV23-1 to TRBJ2-1; 7 bases line up with TRBD1. TRBV23-1 is recorded as an ORF, its role being uncertain. V dropped 4 bases and J dropped 4; count of bases not matched to a gene: 4. CDR3 size: 14 residues. This CDR3 is CASSPPGQYNEQFF. CDR3 sequence (DNA): TGCGCCAGCAGTCCTCCGGGACAGTACAATGAGCAGTTCTTC.

The chain links TRBV25-1 to TRBJ2-1, with D tentatively TRBD1 (6 bases). Per the germline V gene, CDR1 is MGHDK and CDR2 is SYGVNS. The CDR3 length is 18 residues. The germline V and J ends were trimmed by 0 bases and 8 bases, with 23 bases remaining between them. As DNA, the CDR3 is TGTGCCAGCAGTGAATATATATCTGGGGGCAGGGGAGTGGATGAGCAGTTCTTC. Amino acids: CASSEYISGGRGVDEQFF.

The rearrangement links TRBV5-4 to TRBJ1-2, with TRBD1 identical over 10 bases. The CDR3 contains 14 residues. Per the germline V gene, CDR1 is SGHNT and CDR2 is YYREEE (reference sequence). The trim removed 2 bases at V and 3 bases at J, leaving 1 base unmatched. The CDR3 loop reads CASSFGTGDYGYTF. CDR3 coding DNA: TGTGCCAGCAGCTTTGGGACAGGGGACTATGGCTACACCTTC. Full variable domain (remainder filled in from reference TRBV5-4 and TRBJ1-2): ETGVTQSPTHLIKTRGQQVTLRCSSQSGHNTVSWYQQALGQGPQFIFQYYREEENGRGNFPPRFSGLQFPNYSSELNVNALELDDSALYLCASSFGTGDYGYTFGSGTRLTVV.

This clone is a singleton in its sample. The chain has TRBV29-1 and TRBJ2-7; no firm D call. The length of the CDR3 is 12 residues. Germline values: CDR1 SQVTM, CDR2 ANQGSEA. Trimming took off 0 bases at V and 3 bases at J, with 6 bases between the two ends. The CDR3 region is CSVEDQIYEQYF. CDR3 bases: TGCAGCGTTGAAGATCAGATCTACGAGCAGTACTTC.

This chain uses TRBV6-5 with TRBJ2-2; a weak D match, TRBD2 (7 bases). Germline loops: CDR1 MNHEY, CDR2 SVGAGI. The CDR3 covers 13 residues. Trimming cost V 10 bases and J 7 bases, with 16 bases left between them. The CDR3 region is CATGRGADGELFF. Here the CDR3 DNA reads TGTGCCACCGGACGGGGGGCTGACGGGGAGCTGTTTTTT.

This clone was counted once. The chain links TRBV15 to TRBJ2-7; 7 bases line up with TRBD1. V trimming: 5 bases; J trimming: 9 bases; junction bases outside the gene matches: 10. The CDR3 runs 13 residues. Germline CDR1 is LNHNV and CDR2 is YYDKDF (reference sequence). CDR3 protein: CATSVDRESRQYF. As DNA, the CDR3 is TGTGCCACCAGCGTAGACAGGGAATCGAGGCAGTACTTC. The whole variable domain, filled in from reference TRBV15 and TRBJ2-7, reads DAMVIQNPRYQVTQFGKPVTLSCSQTLNHNVMYWYQQKSSQAPKLLFHYYDKDFNNEADTPDNFQSRRPNTSFCFLDIRSPGLGDTAMYLCATSVDRESRQYFGPGTRLTVT.